A selection of T cell receptor beta chains follows, all from one sample in a study of blood T cell repertoires in COVID-19. The method was immunoSEQ multiplex PCR; TCRdb's version includes in-frame clones alone and lacks a portion of them. The sample contains some 170,000 clones, 75% to 90% of which appear only once. The material sequenced was PBMCs or T cells enriched from blood (not recorded which). All receptors derive from a man in his forties who had recovered from COVID-19. CDR3s include the opening cysteine and the closing phenylalanine or tryptophan. D genes are given only for firm matches. A clone size is listed for some rows: how often the clone was seen (once, few, many), or a class if it is expanded.

D gene,clone size,J gene,CDR3 length,V gene,CDR3 protein,CDR3 DNA
TRBD1,-,TRBJ1-6,14,TRBV19,CASTPRQGGSPLHF,TGTGCCAGTACTCCGCGACAGGGGGGTTCACCCCTCCACTTT
TRBD1,once,TRBJ1-1,14,TRBV7-8,CASSYDRGNTEAFF,TGTGCCAGCAGCTACGACAGGGGAAACACTGAAGCTTTCTTT
TRBD1,once,TRBJ1-6,15,TRBV5-4,CASSSGDRENSPLHF,TGTGCCAGCAGCTCCGGGGACAGGGAGAATTCACCCCTCCACTTT
-,-,TRBJ1-6,17,TRBV9,CASSVATGWMDNSPLHF,TGTGCCAGCAGCGTTGCCACAGGGTGGATGGATAATTCACCCCTCCACTTT
TRBD1,-,TRBJ1-2,11,TRBV28,CASGTAYGYTF,TGTGCCAGCGGGACAGCCTATGGCTACACCTTC
TRBD1,-,TRBJ1-2,12,TRBV29-1,CSAGDSRGGYTF,TGCAGCGCGGGGGACAGTCGCGGTGGCTACACCTTC
TRBD1,-,TRBJ1-1,15,TRBV5-6,CASSLARGRVTEAFF,TGTGCCAGCAGCTTGGCCAGGGGGAGAGTAACTGAAGCTTTCTTT
TRBD2,-,TRBJ2-4,15,TRBV7-6,CASSPLAGLRNIQYF,TGTGCCAGCAGTCCACTAGCGGGATTAAGGAACATTCAGTACTTC
-,-,TRBJ2-7,13,TRBV4-1,CASSGTLSYEQYF,TGCGCCAGCAGTGGGACTCTCTCCTACGAGCAGTACTTC
-,-,TRBJ1-1,14,TRBV9,CASSVGGANTEAFF,TGTGCCAGCAGCGTAGGCGGGGCGAACACTGAAGCTTTCTTT
TRBD2,-,TRBJ2-3,16,TRBV7-3,CASSLLGLAGGDTQYF,TGTGCCAGCAGTCTCCTCGGGCTAGCGGGAGGAGATACGCAGTATTTT
-,once,TRBJ1-2,15,TRBV2,CASSVFRGSNYGYTF,TGTGCCAGCTCTGTTTTCCGGGGGTCTAACTATGGCTACACCTTC
TRBD1,-,TRBJ1-1,16,TRBV25-1,CASSVSPGQGHTEAFF,TGTGCCAGCAGTGTCAGTCCGGGACAGGGGCACACTGAAGCTTTCTTT
-,few,TRBJ2-7,15,TRBV10-3,CAISKTPGESYEQYF,TGTGCCATCAGTAAGACCCCGGGGGAATCCTACGAGCAGTACTTC
-,-,TRBJ2-5,15,TRBV5-4,CASSLWQASQETQYF,TGTGCCAGCAGCTTGTGGCAGGCGTCCCAAGAGACCCAGTACTTC
TRBD2,once,TRBJ2-1,15,TRBV10-3,CAISSASGGAGEQFF,TGTGCCATCAGTTCGGCTAGCGGGGGGGCAGGGGAGCAGTTCTTC
-,once,TRBJ1-1,14,TRBV18,CASSGKRGGTEAFF,TGTGCCAGCTCAGGGAAGAGGGGAGGCACTGAAGCTTTCTTT
TRBD1,-,TRBJ2-2,15,TRBV7-9,CASSSGTAYTGELFF,TGTGCCAGCAGCTCCGGGACAGCTTACACCGGGGAGCTGTTTTTT
-,-,TRBJ1-4,14,TRBV7-9,CASSPDSLPEKLFF,TGTGCCAGCAGCCCCGACAGTCTTCCTGAAAAACTGTTTTTT
-,-,TRBJ1-5,15,TRBV27,CASSLGSGSNQPQHF,TGTGCCAGCAGTTTAGGGTCAGGGAGCAATCAGCCCCAGCATTTT
TRBD1,-,TRBJ2-6,16,TRBV10-1,CASSGTGAGGANVLTF,TGCGCCAGCAGCGGGACAGGGGCTGGAGGGGCCAACGTCCTGACTTTC
-,-,TRBJ1-4,11,TRBV7-9,CASSSGEKLFF,TGTGCCAGCTCCTCGGGGGAAAAACTGTTTTTT
TRBD2,-,TRBJ2-7,14,TRBV6-5,CASSPTGGDYEQYF,TGTGCCAGCAGTCCTACGGGAGGGGACTACGAGCAGTACTTC
TRBD1,-,TRBJ1-5,16,TRBV27,CASSPLDREGHQPQHF,TGTGCCAGCAGTCCCTTGGACAGGGAAGGGCATCAGCCCCAGCATTTT
-,-,TRBJ2-1,15,TRBV30,CAWSHPSSLRDEQFF,TGTGCCTGGAGTCATCCTAGCTCCTTAAGGGATGAGCAGTTCTTC
-,-,TRBJ1-2,15,TRBV10-3,CAIQSTITVFYGYTF,TGTGCCATCCAAAGCACCATAACAGTGTTCTATGGCTACACCTTC
TRBD1,-,TRBJ2-3,14,TRBV29-1,CSGLTGGAPDTQYF,TGCAGCGGGTTAACAGGGGGCGCCCCAGATACGCAGTATTTT
-,-,TRBJ2-3,15,TRBV5-1,CASSLRGIEADTQYF,TGCGCCAGCAGCTTGCGAGGAATTGAGGCAGATACGCAGTATTTT
-,-,TRBJ2-6,17,TRBV9,CASSAGTFLSGANVLTF,TGTGCCAGCAGCGCAGGAACATTCCTCTCTGGGGCCAACGTCCTGACTTTC